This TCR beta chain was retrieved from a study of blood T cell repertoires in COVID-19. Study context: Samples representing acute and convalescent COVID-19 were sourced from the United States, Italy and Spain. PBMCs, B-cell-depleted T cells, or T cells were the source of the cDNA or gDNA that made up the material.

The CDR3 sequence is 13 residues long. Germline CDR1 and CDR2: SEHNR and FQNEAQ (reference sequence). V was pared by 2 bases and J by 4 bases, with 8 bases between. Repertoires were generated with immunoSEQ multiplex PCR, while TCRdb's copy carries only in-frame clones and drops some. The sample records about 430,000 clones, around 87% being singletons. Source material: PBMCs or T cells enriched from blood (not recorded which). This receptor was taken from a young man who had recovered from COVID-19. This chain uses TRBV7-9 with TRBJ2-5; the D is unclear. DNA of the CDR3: TGTGCCAGCAGCTTACTCCCCGGAGAGACCCAGTACTTC. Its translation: CASSLLPGETQYF.